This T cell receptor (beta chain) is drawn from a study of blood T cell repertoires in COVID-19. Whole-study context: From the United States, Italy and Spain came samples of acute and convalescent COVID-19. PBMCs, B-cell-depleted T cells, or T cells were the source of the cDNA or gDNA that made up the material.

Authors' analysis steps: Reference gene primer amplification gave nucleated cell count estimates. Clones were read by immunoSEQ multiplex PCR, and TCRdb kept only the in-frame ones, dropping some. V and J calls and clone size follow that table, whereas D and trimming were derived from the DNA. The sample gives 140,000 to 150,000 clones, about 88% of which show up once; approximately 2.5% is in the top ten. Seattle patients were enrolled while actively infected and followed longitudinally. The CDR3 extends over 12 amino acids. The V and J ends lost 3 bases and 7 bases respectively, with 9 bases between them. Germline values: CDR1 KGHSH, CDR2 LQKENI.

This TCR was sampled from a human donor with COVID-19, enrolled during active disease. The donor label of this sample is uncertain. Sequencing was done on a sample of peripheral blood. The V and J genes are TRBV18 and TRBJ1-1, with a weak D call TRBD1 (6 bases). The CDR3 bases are TGTGCCAGCTCACCCAGGGGTGGTGAAGCTTTCTTT. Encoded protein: CASSPRGGEAFF.